This TCR beta chain was found in a study of blood T cells in healthy people across ages. Findings and caveats of the study: Estimated diversity that came from one million T cells was considered an underestimate.

The CDR3 is 15 residues long. The germline gives CDR1 SGHTA, CDR2 FQGNSA. Trimming left V 0 bases short and J 2 bases short, with 10 bases between. Ten or more counts support this clonotype. Antigen: not known. With a J-beta primer mix and a sample-barcoded 5' primer, a second PCR ran roughly 6 to 12 cycles. TCRdb itself ran the 5' RACE reads through MiXCR, one entry per CDR3 protein. The table includes about 1.7 million distinct CDR3 sequences, about 28% detected once. The rearrangement links TRBV7-2 to TRBJ2-5; D is possibly TRBD2 (5 bases). The clonotype originates from a woman aged 25 to 45 in good health. The material sequenced was blood. The CDR3 sequence: CASSLALIAQETQYF. CDR3 coding DNA: TGTGCCAGCAGCTTAGCGTTAATAGCGCAAGAGACCCAGTACTTC.